This TCR beta chain was profiled in a study of blood T cell repertoires in COVID-19. Per the authors' pipeline: From reference gene primer amplification, estimates of nucleated cell counts were derived. Sequencing used immunoSEQ multiplex PCR; TCRdb keeps in-frame clones, though not all of them. V and J calls and clone size are copied from that table; D and trimming were computed from the DNA. This sample yields fewer than 350,000 clones, of which roughly 85% are seen a single time; 2.5% belongs to the top ten. V lost 2 bases and J 5 bases, leaving 16 bases between the germline ends. The length of the CDR3 is 16 residues. The germline V gene encodes CDR1 SGHDN and CDR2 FVKESK. Membership in each cohort depended on participant-reported clinical history.

The origin of this receptor is a woman aged 45-65 years who had recovered from COVID-19. The chain is built from TRBV14 and TRBJ2-1; TRBD2 might be the D (5 bases). The sample was PBMCs or T cells enriched from blood (not recorded which). As DNA, the CDR3 is TGTGCCAGCAGCCAAACTGGGAGATTACTACACAATGAGCAGTTCTTC. Its protein product is CASSQTGRLLHNEQFF.